This TCR beta chain was identified during a study of blood T cells in healthy people across ages. Combining a sample-barcoded 5' primer with a J-beta primer mix, a second PCR ran for about 7 to 12 cycles. MiXCR, run by TCRdb on the 5' RACE reads, gives a single entry per CDR3 protein. Here the sample spans about 1,400,000 distinct CDR3 sequences, approximately 42% being singletons. Note on this clonotype: What it recognizes is unknown.

Findings and limits, study-wide: With age, beta diversity per million T cells declined roughly linearly, significantly by 40 to 50. Considered underestimates were the diversity estimates obtained from one million T cells.

The V segment lost 7 bases and the J segment 6 bases; nucleotides outside the gene matches: 5. CDR3 length: 13 residues. Germline V gene lookup returns CDR1 SNHLY and CDR2 FYNNEI. The gene calls are TRBV2 and TRBJ1-2, with 10 bases aligning to TRBD1. The clonotype comes from a woman aged 18-29 years in good health. The sample taken for sequencing was blood. The DNA of the CDR3 is TGTGCCAGCAAGGGACAGGGGATTGATGGCTACACCTTC. Translated, it gives CASKGQGIDGYTF.